This T cell receptor (beta chain) was identified during a study of OX40 agonist ivuxolimab in advanced cancers. CDR3 length: 15 residues. V dropped 3 bases and J dropped 6; count of bases not matched to a gene: 7. From germline, CDR1 is MGHRA and CDR2 YSYEKL. Drawing of blood for sampling happened at baseline, at cycle 4 day 1, and at cycle 7 day 1. In the case of this clone: No antigen is known for it.

Study-wide findings and caveats: People who partly responded at 0.1-3.0 mg/kg had some of the least clonal expansion seen. CD8+ T cells averaged more expanded clones than CD4+.

Profiled with immunoSEQ multiplex PCR; TCRdb holds only in-frame clones, not every one. The data show fewer than 25,000 clones, around 80% seen once. This TCR was recovered from an adult with an advanced solid tumor such as melanoma, head and neck, liver or kidney cancer. The rearrangement uses TRBV4-1 and TRBJ1-2; TRBD1 matches 10 bases. This material consisted of CD4+ or CD8+ T cells sorted from blood, taken in a trial of the OX40 agonist ivuxolimab. This chain's CDR3 is CASSHDRGPVDGYTF. The CDR3 region has the DNA TGCGCCAGCAGCCATGACAGGGGGCCGGTCGATGGCTACACCTTC.